These 4 T cell receptor beta chains were sequenced from one sample in a study of neurological immune-mediated disorders. TCRdb re-analysed the 5' RACE reads in MiXCR, keeping a single row per CDR3 protein. The repertoire holds about 25,000 distinct CDR3 sequences, with under 8.5% as singletons. Source material: PBMCs. The receptors originated from a woman in her forties in good health.

This clonotype was counted at least ten times. The chain uses TRBV20-1 and TRBJ2-5; D may be TRBD2 (6 bases). CDR3 length: 13 residues. Trimming took off 6 bases at V and 0 bases at J, with 11 bases between the two ends. CDR1 is DFQATT and CDR2 is SNEGSKA in the germline V gene (reference sequence). CDR3 bases: TGCAGTGCACTACGACTAGACCAAGAGACCCAGTACTTC. Translation: CSALRLDQETQYF.

This clonotype was detected many times. The chain couples TRBV5-6 to TRBJ2-3, with 11 positions matching TRBD2. The germline V gene encodes CDR1 SGHDT and CDR2 YYEEEE. V trimming: 2 bases; J trimming: 3 bases; junction bases outside the gene matches: 11. The CDR3 contains 18 residues. The CDR3 sequence: CASSLLAGANVKTDTQYF. As DNA, the CDR3 is TGTGCCAGCAGCTTACTAGCGGGAGCCAACGTTAAGACAGATACGCAGTATTTT.

This clonotype is medium-sized (0.01 to 0.1%) by share. The chain joins TRBV12-3 or TRBV12-4 to TRBJ1-5; the D gene is possibly TRBD1 (5 bases). The CDR3 has 14 amino acids. V shed 7 bases and J shed 2 bases, with 12 bases lying between them. Here the CDR3 DNA reads TGTGCCAGCAACAATGGGGGAGGCAATCAGCCCCAGCATTTT. It encodes CASNNGGGNQPQHF.

The sample holds many counts of this clonotype. The CDR3, as DNA: TGTGCCAGCAGCCCCCGGTGGGACAGGGGCGACTATGGCTACACCTTC. Translated, it gives CASSPRWDRGDYGYTF. V usage is TRBV7-2 and J usage is TRBJ1-2, with 10 bases that match TRBD1. The J segment lost 3 bases and the V segment lost 5 bases, leaving 9 bases of the junction unmatched. There are 16 residues in the CDR3. Germline V gene lookup returns CDR1 SGHTA and CDR2 FQGNSA.